Each of the 11 T cell receptor beta chains below was sequenced from the same sample in a study of T cells in women clearing cervical HPV infection. The method was immunoSEQ multiplex PCR; TCRdb's version includes in-frame clones alone and lacks a portion of them. This sample's clone table lists tens of thousands of clones. The sample consisted of blood buffy coat. These TCRs come from a woman aged 18-70 years with a cervical HPV16 infection that either progressed to CIN3+ or cleared (not recorded which).

The CDR3 protein is CASRPSRTRYSPLHF. The DNA read from the CDR3 is TGTGCCAGTAGACCCTCAAGGACAAGATATTCACCC. The chain combines TRBV19 with TRBJ1-6; maybe TRBD1 (5 bases). The read falls 3 residues short of the CDR3 end, and the missing part is taken from the germline J gene. Trimming took 6 bases from V and 8 from J, leaving 17 bases between them. The germline gives CDR1 LNHDA, CDR2 SQIVND (reference sequence). The CDR3 is 15 amino acids.

Partial CDR3 DNA: TGTGCCAGCAGCTTAACGGGACTAGCGACAGATACG. This codes for CASSLTGLATDT. The whole CDR3 protein reads CASSLTGLATDTQYF. V and J are TRBV11-2 and TRBJ2-3, with TRBD2 identical over 10 bases. The CDR3 is cut off 3 residues early in the read; its end comes from the germline J gene. After removal of 2 bases from V and 3 bases from J, the junction contained 2 bases not matched to a gene. Per germline, CDR1 SGHAT and CDR2 FQNNGV. CDR3 length: 15 residues. Full variable domain (outside the CDR3, taken from reference TRBV11-2 and TRBJ2-3): EAGVAQSPRYKIIEKRQSVAFWCNPISGHATLYWYQQILGQGPKLLIQFQNNGVVDDSQLPKDRFSAERLKGVDSTLKIQPAKLEDSAVYLCASSLTGLATDTQYFGPGTRLTVL.

Turning to this clone: The read comes to an end 3 residues before the CDR3 does, leaving the germline J gene to fill in the end. The chain couples TRBV5-1 to TRBJ2-7; the match to TRBD2 covers 7 bases. The CDR3 has 13 amino acids. CDR1 SGHRS and CDR2 YFSETQ come from the germline V gene. Trimming cost V 2 bases and J 6 bases; bases outside gene matches: 5. Here the CDR3 reads CASSLPSGTEQYF. CDR3 DNA, as far as it was read: TGCGCCAGCAGCTTACCTAGCGGAACCGAG.

For this clone: The CDR3 end falls 3 residues outside the read, so it is completed with the germline J gene. This chain links TRBV12-3 or TRBV12-4 with TRBJ1-2; 7 bases line up with TRBD1. With 6 bases clipped from V and 5 bases from J, the junction kept 0 bases outside the gene matches. The CDR3 sequence is 11 residues long. The DNA read from the CDR3 is TGTGCCAGCAGGACAGGGTATGGC. Translating gives CASRTGYG. The whole CDR3 sequence reads CASRTGYGYTF.

As concerns this clone: The read falls 3 residues short of the CDR3 end, and the missing part is taken from the germline J gene. The chain is built from TRBV29-1 and TRBJ1-2; 9 nucleotides match TRBD1. From germline, CDR1 is SQVTM and CDR2 ANQGSEA. This CDR3 is 12 amino acids long. V lost 6 bases to trimming and J lost 6 bases; unmatched junction nucleotides: 5. This CDR3 is CSVVTGGHGYTF. The part of the CDR3 DNA that was read is TGCAGCGTAGTAACAGGGGGCCATGGC.

As regards this clone: The DNA ends 3 residues before the CDR3 does, and the rest of the CDR3 is filled in from the germline J gene. The V and J genes are TRBV20-1 and TRBJ2-6; 10 bases fit TRBD1. The CDR3 covers 17 residues. Germline V gene lookup returns CDR1 DFQATT and CDR2 SNEGSKA (reference sequence). V was pared by 6 bases and J by 4 bases, with 12 bases of the junction left unmatched. CDR3 bases read: TGCAGTGCAACAAACCCCGGGACAGGGGTCGGGGCCAACGTC. Translated, it gives CSATNPGTGVGANV. The CDR3 reads in full as CSATNPGTGVGANVLTF.

Notes on this clone: The CDR3 is cut off 3 residues early in the read; its end comes from the germline J gene. The rearrangement links TRBV5-1 to TRBJ1-2; D not resolved. Between the trimmed V and J ends, which lost 4 bases and 4 bases, there was a span of 11 bases. The length of the CDR3 is 13 residues. Germline CDR1 is SGHRS and CDR2 is YFSETQ. The CDR3 sequence: CASSPSDFYGYTF. The part of the CDR3 DNA that was read is TGCGCCAGCAGCCCTAGTGACTTCTATGGC.

For this clone: Sequencing ends 3 residues short of the CDR3 end; the germline J gene provides the rest. The V and J genes are TRBV6-2 or TRBV6-3 and TRBJ1-2; D possibly corresponds to TRBD1 (5 bases). Germline assignment: CDR1 MNHEY and CDR2 SVGEGT. This CDR3 contains 13 residues. The V end lost 6 bases, the J end lost 3 bases, and 11 bases lay between the germline ends. The CDR3 is CASRQDMDYGYTF. Partial CDR3 DNA: TGTGCCAGCAGACAGGACATGGACTATGGC.

In regard to this clone: The junction departs from germline at one end; a sequencing error may be responsible. CDR3 sequence reads: CASSQRTAVNEAFF. The part of the CDR3 DNA that was read is TGCGCCAGCAGCCAAAGGACAGCCGTGAATGAA. This chain links TRBV4-2 with TRBJ1-1, with a possible D match to TRBD1 (6 bases). The CDR3 end lies 3 residues beyond the end of the read and is filled in from the germline J gene. CDR3 size: 14 residues. Germline CDR1 LGHNA, CDR2 YNFKEQ.

Turning to this clone: The read terminates 3 residues ahead of where the CDR3 ends, so the germline J gene completes it. The gene calls are TRBV2 and TRBJ1-1; 7 bases map to TRBD1. Germline V CDR1 and CDR2: SNHLY, FYNNEI. V lost 3 bases to trimming and J lost 3 bases; unmatched junction nucleotides: 10. The CDR3 totals 16 residues. The DNA read from the CDR3 is TGTGCCAGCAGTGATACTAAAAGGGGGCGGGACACTGAA. Translation gives CASSDTKRGRDTE. The entire CDR3 protein reads CASSDTKRGRDTEAFF.

As for this clone: The junction shows a germline mismatch at one end, possibly a read error. The read stops 3 residues short of the end of the CDR3; the missing end is completed from the germline J gene. The chain recombines TRBV7-7 with TRBJ2-5; 7 nucleotides align to TRBD2. This CDR3 has 14 amino acids. Germline V gene lookup returns CDR1 SSHAT and CDR2 FNYEAQ (reference sequence). This CDR3 reads CASSRAGLQETQYF. The part of the CDR3 DNA that was read is TGTGCTAGCAGCCGAGCGGGACTCCAAGAGACC.